This T cell receptor beta chain emerged from a study of blood T cell repertoires in COVID-19. Study as a whole: Sources were T cells, B-cell-depleted T cells, or PBMCs; the material itself was cDNA or gDNA.

Per the study methods: Estimated nucleated cell counts came from reference gene primer amplification. Generated by immunoSEQ multiplex PCR, the TCRdb table keeps only in-frame clones and is missing some. V and J calls and clone size follow that table, whereas D and trimming were derived from the DNA. The sample shows some 48,000 clones, just over 90% of them seen only once. Trimming removed 10 bases from V and 8 bases from J; junction bases left unmatched: 7. The V gene's germline CDR1 is KGHSH and CDR2 LQKENI. This CDR3 comprises 12 residues. Material: peripheral blood. The source is a man between 60 and 75 years old with COVID-19, enrolled during active disease. The chain links TRBV18 to TRBJ2-1; 8 bases are shared with TRBD2. CDR3 sequence (DNA): TGTGCCACCGCTGGGACTAGTTATGAGCAGTTCTTC. Encoded protein: CATAGTSYEQFF.